Below, one T cell receptor (beta chain) is given with its context. This clone appeared a few times. What this receptor recognizes is not known. Within one base of it there is no much larger clone, and no base qualities were kept. The sample's time point label, in plain terms: baseline before oral tofacitinib. Lesional scalp punch biopsies and peripheral blood were obtained from alopecia areata patients. After PBMCs were isolated by density centrifugation and stained for CD3, CD4 and CD8, a FACSAria was used to sort CD4+ and CD8+ T cells. Via the germline V gene, CDR1 is SNHLY and CDR2 FYNNEI. The CDR3, cysteine through phenylalanine, is 14 amino acids long. Only the CDR3 portion is preserved as DNA: 42 bases, with reading frame beginning at the first base. Germline trimming amounts to 6 bases on V and 1 base on J, with 5 as the count of junction bases outside the gene matches. This sample was included in a study of CD8+ T cells in alopecia areata (dated by TCRdb to the late 2010s). For the wider study: Treated patients were enrolled in an open-label pilot trial of oral tofacitinib at 5 to 10 mg twice daily for moderate-to-severe alopecia areata. RNA was extracted with the PAXgene miRNA kit for fixed scalp, the miRNeasy kit for PBMCs, and the RNeasy kit for mouse skin. High-throughput TCRbeta sequencing was used to examine T cell clonal expansion in alopecia areata in both the C3H/HeJ mouse model and human patients. TCRbeta CDR3 regions were amplified by immunoSEQ multiplex PCR using 35 Vbeta forward and 13 Jbeta reverse primers. Patients stayed on tofacitinib for 6 to 18 months and then had 6 months of follow-up off drug so that delayed response and recurrence could be assessed. Scalp tissue and sorted CD4+ and CD8+ peripheral blood T cells from patchy and totalis/universalis alopecia areata patients and from healthy controls were covered by human TCRbeta sequencing. Scalp clonality was compared across normal scalp (n=4), patchy alopecia areata scalp (n=8), and alopecia totalis/universalis scalp (n=8). Biopsies were taken from tofacitinib-treated patients at baseline and at 4 and 24 weeks of treatment, and a later scalp biopsy was taken in several of the tofacitinib-treated patients.

Library generation was performed with the immunoSEQ multiplex PCR assay. To provide template for TCR sequencing, every sample had RNA extracted and reverse transcribed into cDNA. First-strand cDNA was synthesized with SuperScript III using a 2:1 mix of oligo-dT and random hexamers. A synthetic immune receptor repertoire was used to measure amplification bias, and any remaining bias was corrected computationally. Under the source paper's analysis protocol: Raw reads were preprocessed to remove errors, and CDR3 was defined by IMGT conventions from the conserved cysteine to phenylalanine. Clonality was computed as 1 minus the Shannon entropy, with the entropy normalized by log2 of the number of productive unique TCRs. Whether scalp clones were CD4 or CD8 was inferred by matching scalp TCRbeta sequences against CD4 and CD8 repertoires sorted from blood. Not all clones reach the TCRdb copy of this immuneACCESS table, which keeps in-frame sequences only. Checked studies attribute under half of the gap to unresolved V genes and leave the rest unexplained. V and J calls and clone size are given by that table; D and trimming were obtained from the DNA. This sample holds 150,000 to 200,000 clones; 50% to 70% were observed only once. Of the sample, about 15% is held by the ten largest clones.

The investigation overall reported the following: Unlike mouse skin, which is dominated by gammadelta T cells, normal human skin has resident alphabeta T cells that are also sequenced, and this complicates analysis of the scalp TCR repertoire. Shared TCR sequences between patients were less evident than in mice, which may be partly attributable to HLA diversity in the patient population. Compared with normal scalp, lesional scalp, particularly in alopecia totalis/universalis, had higher clonality and more expanded CD8+ clones, which suggests antigenic drive.

The origin of this receptor is a human donor with alopecia areata. The sequences come from CD4+ T cells sorted from blood, collected at week 0. The chain uses TRBV2 and TRBJ2-5; 7 junctional bases match TRBD1. The CDR3 in this case is CASRGDSLQETQYF. The bases read TGTGCCAGCAGGGGGGACAGCCTCCAAGAGACCCAGTACTTC.